This T cell receptor beta chain was observed in a study of beta chain features in type 1 diabetes. Cell sorting via CD45RO/CCR7/CD25/CD127/CD95/CD27 was performed to obtain CD4+ naive, central memory, regulatory and stem cell-like memory cells. Expressed TCRB transcripts were sequenced, since all the RNA that had been isolated was reverse transcribed. The data were produced by immunoSEQ multiplex PCR, yet TCRdb's version contains in-frame clones alone and is incomplete. Among roughly 53,000 clones listed, roughly 39% were seen once. CDR3 length equals 13 residues. Germline V gives CDR1 SEHNR, CDR2 FQNEAQ (reference sequence). Trimming took 6 bases from V and 3 from J, leaving 11 bases between them. Broader study findings: Overrepresentation of cells with high TCR expression could result from cDNA sequencing. At VDJ recombination sites, type 1 diabetes patients had fewer insertions and more deleted nucleotides. Significant though moderate, a shortening of TCRB CDR3s appeared in all four CD4+ subsets of Type 1 diabetes patients.

For this clone: Its specificity is unknown.

This TCR was recovered from a man under 40 with type 1 diabetes. The chain is built from TRBV7-9 and TRBJ1-1, with D unresolved. Sequenced: Tregs from blood. CDR3 protein: CASRFNADTEAFF. CDR3 DNA: TGTGCCAGCAGATTCAACGCGGACACTGAAGCTTTCTTT.